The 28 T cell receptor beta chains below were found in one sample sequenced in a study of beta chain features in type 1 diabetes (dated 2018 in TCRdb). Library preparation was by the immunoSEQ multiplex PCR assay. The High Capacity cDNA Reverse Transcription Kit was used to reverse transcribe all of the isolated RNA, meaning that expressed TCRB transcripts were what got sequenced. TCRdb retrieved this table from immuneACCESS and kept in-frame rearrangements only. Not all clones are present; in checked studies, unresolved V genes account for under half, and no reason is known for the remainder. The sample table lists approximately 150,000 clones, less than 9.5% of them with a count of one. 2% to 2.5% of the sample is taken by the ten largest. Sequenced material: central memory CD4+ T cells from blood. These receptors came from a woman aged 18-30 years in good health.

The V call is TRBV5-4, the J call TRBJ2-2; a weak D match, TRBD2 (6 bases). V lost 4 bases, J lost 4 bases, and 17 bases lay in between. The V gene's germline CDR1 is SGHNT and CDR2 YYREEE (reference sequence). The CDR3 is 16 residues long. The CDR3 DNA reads TGTGCCAGCAGCCCCCTCGGAGGGACGGTCACCGGGGAGCTGTTTTTT. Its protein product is CASSPLGGTVTGELFF.

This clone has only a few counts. Written as DNA, the CDR3 is TGCGCCAGCAACGTGGGGGACAGGTCTAACTATGGCTACACCTTC. This translates into CASNVGDRSNYGYTF. V gene TRBV5-1 combines with J gene TRBJ1-2, with TRBD1 identical over 8 bases. The V gene end was trimmed by 6 bases and the J gene end by 0 bases; junction bases not matched to a gene: 7. The length of the CDR3 is 15 residues. CDR1 is SGHRS and CDR2 is YFSETQ in the germline V gene.

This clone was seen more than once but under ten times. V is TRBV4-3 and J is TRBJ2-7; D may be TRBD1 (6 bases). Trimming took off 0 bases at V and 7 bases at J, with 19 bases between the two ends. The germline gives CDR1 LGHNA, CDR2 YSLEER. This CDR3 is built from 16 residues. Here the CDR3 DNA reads TGCGCCAGCAGCCAAGAGCTATCAGGGGAATCGGGAGAGCAGTACTTC. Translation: CASSQELSGESGEQYF.

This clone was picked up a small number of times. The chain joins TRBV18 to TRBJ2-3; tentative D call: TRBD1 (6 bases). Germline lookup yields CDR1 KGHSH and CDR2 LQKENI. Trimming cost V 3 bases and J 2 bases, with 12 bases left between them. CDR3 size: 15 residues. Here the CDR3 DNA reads TGTGCCAGCTCACCGAATCGACAGGACACAGATACGCAGTATTTT. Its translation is CASSPNRQDTDTQYF. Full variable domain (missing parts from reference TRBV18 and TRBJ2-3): NAGVMQNPRHLVRRRGQEARLRCSPMKGHSHVYWYRQLPEEGLKFMVYLQKENIIDESGMPKERFSAEFPKEGPSILRIQQVVRGDSAAYFCASSPNRQDTDTQYFGPGTRLTVL.

CDR3 region: CASSYGRESGTQYF. The CDR3 nucleotides are TGTGCCAGCAGCTATGGGCGGGAAAGCGGGACCCAGTACTTC. The V and J genes are TRBV11-2 and TRBJ2-5; possible D gene TRBD2, 6 bases. The V gene's germline CDR1 is SGHAT and CDR2 FQNNGV. The CDR3 length is 14 residues. Trimming pared 4 bases from V and 7 bases from J, leaving 16 bases between.

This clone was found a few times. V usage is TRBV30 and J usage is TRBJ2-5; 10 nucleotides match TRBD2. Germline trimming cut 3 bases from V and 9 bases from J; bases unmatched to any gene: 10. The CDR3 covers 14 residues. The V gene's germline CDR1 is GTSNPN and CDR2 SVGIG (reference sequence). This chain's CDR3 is CAWSRTSGDGAQYF. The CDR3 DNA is TGTGCCTGGAGCCGGACTAGCGGAGACGGGGCCCAGTACTTC.

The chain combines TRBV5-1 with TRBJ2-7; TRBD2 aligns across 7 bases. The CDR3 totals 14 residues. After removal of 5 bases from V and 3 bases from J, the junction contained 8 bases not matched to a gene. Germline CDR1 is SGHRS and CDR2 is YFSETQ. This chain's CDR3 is CASSPGTMSYEQYF. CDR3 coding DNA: TGCGCCAGCAGTCCCGGGACTATGAGCTACGAGCAGTACTTC.

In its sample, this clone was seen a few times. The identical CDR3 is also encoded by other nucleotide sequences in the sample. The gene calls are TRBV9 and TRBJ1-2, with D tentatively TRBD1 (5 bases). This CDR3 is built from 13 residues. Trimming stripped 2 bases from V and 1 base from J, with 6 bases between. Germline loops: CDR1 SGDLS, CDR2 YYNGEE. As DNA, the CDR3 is TGTGCCAGCAGCGTTCAGGGTAACTATGGCTACACCTTC. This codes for CASSVQGNYGYTF.

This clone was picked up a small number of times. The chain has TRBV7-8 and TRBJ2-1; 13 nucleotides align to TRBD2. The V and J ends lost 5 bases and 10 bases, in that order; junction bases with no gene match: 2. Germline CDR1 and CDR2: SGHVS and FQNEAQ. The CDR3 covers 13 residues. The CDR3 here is CASSPGLAGEQFF. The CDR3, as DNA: TGTGCCAGCAGCCCGGGACTAGCGGGGGAGCAGTTCTTC.

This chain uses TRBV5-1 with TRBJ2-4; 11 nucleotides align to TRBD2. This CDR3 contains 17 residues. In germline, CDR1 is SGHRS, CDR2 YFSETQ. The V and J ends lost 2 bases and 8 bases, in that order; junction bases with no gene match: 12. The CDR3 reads CASSLASSGRALDIQYF. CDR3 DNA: TGCGCCAGCAGCTTAGCGAGTAGCGGGAGGGCCCTTGACATTCAGTACTTC.

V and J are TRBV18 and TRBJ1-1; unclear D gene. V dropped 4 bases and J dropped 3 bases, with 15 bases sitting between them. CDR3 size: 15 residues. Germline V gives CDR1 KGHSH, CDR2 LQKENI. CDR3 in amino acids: CASSRRYEADTEAFF. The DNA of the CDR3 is TGTGCCAGCTCACGCCGCTACGAGGCCGACACTGAAGCTTTCTTT.

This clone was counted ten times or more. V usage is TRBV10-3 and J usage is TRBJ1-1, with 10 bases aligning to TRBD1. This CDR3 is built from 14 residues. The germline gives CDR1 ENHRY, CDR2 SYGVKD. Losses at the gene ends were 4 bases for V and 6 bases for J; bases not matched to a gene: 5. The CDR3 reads CAISGDRGSAEAFF. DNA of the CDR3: TGTGCCATCAGTGGGGACAGGGGAAGCGCTGAAGCTTTCTTT.

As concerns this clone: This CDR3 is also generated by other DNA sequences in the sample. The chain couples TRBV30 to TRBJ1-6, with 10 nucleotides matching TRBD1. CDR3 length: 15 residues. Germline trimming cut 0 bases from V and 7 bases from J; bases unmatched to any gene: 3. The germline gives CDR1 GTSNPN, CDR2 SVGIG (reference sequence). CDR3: CAWSVRGQGNSPLHF. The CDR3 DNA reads TGTGCCTGGAGTGTACGGGGACAGGGGAATTCACCCCTCCACTTT. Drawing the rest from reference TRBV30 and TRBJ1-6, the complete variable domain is SQTIHQWPATLVQPVGSPLSLECTVEGTSNPNLYWYRQAAGRGLQLLFYSVGIGQISSEVPQNLSASRPQDRQFILSSKKLLLSDSGFYLCAWSVRGQGNSPLHFGNGTRLTVT.

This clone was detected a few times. The CDR3 bases are TGCGCCAGCGGACGGACAGGGAACAATGAGCAGTTCTTC. This codes for CASGRTGNNEQFF. This rearrangement joins TRBV5-1 to TRBJ2-1; TRBD1 aligns across 8 bases. After removal of 7 bases from V and 5 bases from J, the junction contained 5 bases not matched to a gene. The CDR3 has 13 residues. Germline loops: CDR1 SGHRS, CDR2 YFSETQ.

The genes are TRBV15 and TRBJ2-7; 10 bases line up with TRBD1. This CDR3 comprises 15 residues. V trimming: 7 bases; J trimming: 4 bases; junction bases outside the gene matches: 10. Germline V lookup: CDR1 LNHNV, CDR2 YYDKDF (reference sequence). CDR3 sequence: CATKSDRGLAYEQYF. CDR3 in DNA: TGTGCCACCAAATCCGACAGGGGGCTGGCTTACGAGCAGTACTTC.

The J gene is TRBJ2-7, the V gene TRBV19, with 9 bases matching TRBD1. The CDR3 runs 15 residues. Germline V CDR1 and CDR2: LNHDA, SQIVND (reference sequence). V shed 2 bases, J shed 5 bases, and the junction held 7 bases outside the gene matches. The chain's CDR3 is CASSISPGQGDEQYF. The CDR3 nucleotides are TGTGCCAGTAGTATATCGCCGGGACAGGGAGACGAGCAGTACTTC.

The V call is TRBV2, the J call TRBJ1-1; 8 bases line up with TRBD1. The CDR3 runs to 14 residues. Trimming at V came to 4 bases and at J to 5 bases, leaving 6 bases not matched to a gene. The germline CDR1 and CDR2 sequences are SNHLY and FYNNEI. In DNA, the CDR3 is TGTGCCAGCAGTGGCGGACAGGGCAGGACTGAAGCTTTCTTT. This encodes CASSGGQGRTEAFF.

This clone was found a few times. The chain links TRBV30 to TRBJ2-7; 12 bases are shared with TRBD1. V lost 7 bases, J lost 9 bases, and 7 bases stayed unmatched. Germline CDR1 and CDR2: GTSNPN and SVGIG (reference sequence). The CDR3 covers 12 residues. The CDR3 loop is CASSRDRGLQYF. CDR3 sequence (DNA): TGTGCCTCCAGCAGGGACAGGGGGCTGCAGTACTTC.

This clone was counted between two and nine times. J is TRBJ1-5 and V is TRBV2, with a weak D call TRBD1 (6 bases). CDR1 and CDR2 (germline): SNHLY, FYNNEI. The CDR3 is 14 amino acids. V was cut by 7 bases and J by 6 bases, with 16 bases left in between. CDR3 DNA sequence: TGTGCCAGCACCAGGGACACCGCAAGTCAGCCCCAGCATTTT. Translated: CASTRDTASQPQHF.

DNA for the CDR3: TGCGCCAGCAGCTTGGACTGGGGGCCCACGGGAATTCAGTACTTC. Translated, it gives CASSLDWGPTGIQYF. This chain joins TRBV5-1 and TRBJ2-4; the D gene is possibly TRBD1 (6 bases). CDR3 length equals 15 residues. Per germline, CDR1 SGHRS and CDR2 YFSETQ. V was shortened by 0 bases and J by 10 bases, with 17 bases between the two germline ends.

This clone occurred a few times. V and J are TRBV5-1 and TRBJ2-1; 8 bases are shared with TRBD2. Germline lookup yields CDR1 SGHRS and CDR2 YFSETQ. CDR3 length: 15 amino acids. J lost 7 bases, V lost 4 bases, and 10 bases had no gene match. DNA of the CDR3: TGCGCCAGCAGCCCTGTTAGCGGGGTCACGAATGAGCAGTTCTTC. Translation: CASSPVSGVTNEQFF.

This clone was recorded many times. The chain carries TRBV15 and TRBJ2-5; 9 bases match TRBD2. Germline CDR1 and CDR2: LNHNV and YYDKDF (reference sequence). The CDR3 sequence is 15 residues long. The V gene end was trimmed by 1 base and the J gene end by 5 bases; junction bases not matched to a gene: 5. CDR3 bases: TGTGCCACCAGCAGAGGCCTAGCGGGAAGTGAGACCCAGTACTTC. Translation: CATSRGLAGSETQYF.

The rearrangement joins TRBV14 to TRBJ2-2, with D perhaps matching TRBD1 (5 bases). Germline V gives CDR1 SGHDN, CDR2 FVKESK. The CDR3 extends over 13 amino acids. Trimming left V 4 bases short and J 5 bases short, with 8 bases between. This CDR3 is CASSPDRTGELFF. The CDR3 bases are TGTGCCAGCAGCCCCGACAGAACCGGGGAGCTGTTTTTT.

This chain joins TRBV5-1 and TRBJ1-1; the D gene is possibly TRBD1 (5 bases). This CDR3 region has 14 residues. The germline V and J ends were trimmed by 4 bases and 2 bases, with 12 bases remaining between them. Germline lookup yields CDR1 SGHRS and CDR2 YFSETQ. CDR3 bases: TGCGCCAGCAGCCTCGACAGTCATAACACTGAAGCTTTCTTT. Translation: CASSLDSHNTEAFF.

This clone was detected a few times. CDR3 sequence (DNA): TGTGCCAGCAGCTCTACAGGGGCCCCCCGGGAGACCCAGTACTTC. Residues: CASSSTGAPRETQYF. J is TRBJ2-5 and V is TRBV27, with TRBD1 matching over 7 bases. Germline assignment: CDR1 MNHEY and CDR2 SMNVEV (reference sequence). Losses at the gene ends were 6 bases for V and 5 bases for J; bases not matched to a gene: 12. This CDR3 region has 15 residues.

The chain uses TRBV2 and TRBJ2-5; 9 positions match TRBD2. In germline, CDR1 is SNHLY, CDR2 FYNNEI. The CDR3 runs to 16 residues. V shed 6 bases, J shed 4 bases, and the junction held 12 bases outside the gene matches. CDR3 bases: TGTGCCAGCAGCTACACGGCTAGCGGGATGACAGAGACCCAGTACTTC. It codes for CASSYTASGMTETQYF.

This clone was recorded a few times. The CDR3 nucleotides read TGTGCCAGCAGCTTAGGGCGGGGTTCCTACAATGAGCAGTTCTTC. Its translation: CASSLGRGSYNEQFF. The J gene is TRBJ2-1, the V gene TRBV11-1, with D maybe TRBD2 (6 bases). This CDR3 contains 15 residues. The germline V and J ends were trimmed by 1 base and 1 base, with 8 bases remaining between them. The germline V gene has CDR1 SGHAT and CDR2 FQDESV (reference sequence).

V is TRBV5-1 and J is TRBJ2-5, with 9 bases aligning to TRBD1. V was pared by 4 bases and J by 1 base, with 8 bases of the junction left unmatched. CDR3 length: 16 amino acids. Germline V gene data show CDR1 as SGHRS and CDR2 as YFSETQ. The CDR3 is CASSVAGTGFQETQYF. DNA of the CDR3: TGCGCCAGCAGCGTAGCCGGGACAGGGTTCCAAGAGACCCAGTACTTC.